This T cell receptor beta chain was obtained from a study of blood T cell repertoires in COVID-19. This clone showed up just once. V lost 5 bases, J lost 4 bases, and 17 bases stayed unmatched. This CDR3 contains 18 residues. The germline CDR1 and CDR2 sequences are LNHDA and SQIVND (reference sequence). Repertoires were generated with immunoSEQ multiplex PCR, while TCRdb's copy carries only in-frame clones and drops some. This table holds 130,000 to 150,000 clones, around 90% found once. The sequenced sample consisted of PBMCs or T cells enriched from blood (not recorded which). The V and J genes are TRBV19 and TRBJ1-1; 9 bases line up with TRBD1. This TCR derives from a woman in her thirties or forties who had been exposed to COVID-19. CDR3 nucleotides: TGTGCCAGTAGTCGCACAAGGGACAGGGTGTTTATAGGCACTGAAGCTTTCTTT. Its translation is CASSRTRDRVFIGTEAFF.